A selection of T cell receptor beta chains follows, all from one sample in a study of T cell changes during pregnancy in multiple sclerosis. Produced via immunoSEQ multiplex PCR; TCRdb's table is partial and in-frame only. The table lists 40,000 or so clones, less than 95% of them singletons. The input for sequencing was CD4+ T cells from peripheral blood mononuclear cells, taken in the first trimester of pregnancy. These receptors all stem from a female donor in good health, enrolled as a control in a pregnancy study. Each CDR3 is given with its conserved first and last residue. The D gene is left open where the match is weak. The size field is filled for only some rows; it gives once, few, many or a size class.

TRBV4-3	TRBJ2-1	-	-	CASSQDPGSGQFF	TGCGCCAGCAGCCAAGATCCCGGGTCGGGGCAGTTCTTC
TRBV14	TRBJ2-5	TRBD2	-	CASSQKTSGAETQYF	TGTGCCAGCAGCCAGAAGACTAGCGGGGCAGAGACCCAGTACTTC
TRBV25-1	TRBJ1-2	TRBD1	once	CASTAITGASTF	TGTGCCAGCACCGCGATAACAGGGGCTAGCACCTTC
TRBV7-2	TRBJ1-6	-	-	CASSSPGQLASSYNSPLHF	TGTGCCAGCAGCTCGCCTGGACAGTTAGCGAGCTCCTATAATTCACCCCTCCACTTT
TRBV5-1	TRBJ1-3	-	-	CASSWGEAENTIYF	TGCGCCAGCAGCTGGGGAGAAGCCGAGAACACCATATATTTT
TRBV15	TRBJ1-6	-	-	CATSLGDRDNSPLHF	TGTGCCACCAGCCTGGGTGACAGAGATAATTCACCCCTCCACTTT
TRBV6-6	TRBJ2-3	TRBD1	-	CASRGQGPLDTQYF	TGTGCCAGCAGGGGACAGGGGCCCTTAGATACGCAGTATTTT
TRBV5-6	TRBJ2-3	-	once	CASSPLRDTQYF	TGTGCCAGCAGCCCCTTGAGGGATACGCAGTATTTT
TRBV9	TRBJ2-4	-	-	CASSVAGDTTQYF	TGTGCCAGCAGCGTAGCAGGGGACACGACTCAGTACTTC
TRBV5-6	TRBJ2-2	TRBD1	-	CASSPGDRAVGELFF	TGTGCCAGCAGCCCGGGGGACAGGGCGGTCGGGGAGCTGTTTTTT
TRBV15	TRBJ2-7	TRBD1	-	CAISKSDRGSYEQYF	TGTGCCATCTCCAAGTCGGACAGGGGGAGCTACGAGCAGTACTTC
TRBV27	TRBJ2-5	-	few	CASRGHLQETQYF	TGTGCCAGCAGGGGACACCTACAAGAGACCCAGTACTTC
TRBV19	TRBJ2-2	-	-	CASSIQRLTGELFF	TGTGCCAGTAGTATCCAGAGGCTCACCGGGGAGCTGTTTTTT
TRBV5-1	TRBJ1-2	TRBD1	once	CASSLKAGGAPGGYTF	TGCGCCAGCAGCTTGAAGGCAGGGGGCGCCCCGGGCGGCTACACCTTC
TRBV29-1	TRBJ2-7	-	-	CSVEISGKEQYF	TGCAGCGTTGAGATATCAGGGAAGGAGCAGTACTTC